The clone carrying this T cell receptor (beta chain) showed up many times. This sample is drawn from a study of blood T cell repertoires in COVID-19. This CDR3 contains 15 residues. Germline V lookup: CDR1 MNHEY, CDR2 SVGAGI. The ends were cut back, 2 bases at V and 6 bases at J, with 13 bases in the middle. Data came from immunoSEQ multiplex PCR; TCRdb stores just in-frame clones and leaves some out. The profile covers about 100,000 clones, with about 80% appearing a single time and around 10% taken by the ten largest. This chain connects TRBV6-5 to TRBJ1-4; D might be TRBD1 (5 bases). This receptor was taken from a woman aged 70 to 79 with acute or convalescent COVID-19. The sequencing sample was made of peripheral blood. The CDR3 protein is CASSYVSGGDEKLFF. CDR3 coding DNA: TGTGCCAGCAGTTACGTTTCCGGAGGGGATGAAAAACTGTTTTTT.